This T cell receptor (beta chain) was sequenced for a study of blood T cell repertoires in COVID-19. Original methodology: Nucleated cell number was recorded as an estimate derived from reference gene primer amplification. Repertoires were generated with immunoSEQ multiplex PCR, while TCRdb's copy carries only in-frame clones and drops some. V and J calls and clone size follow that table, whereas D and trimming were derived from the DNA. Of some 83,000 clones in the sample, roughly 83% were seen once. This CDR3 comprises 15 residues. Germline CDR1 MNHEY, CDR2 SVGEGT. Trimming removed 5 bases from V and 6 bases from J; junction bases left unmatched: 13.

The sequence was obtained from a man aged 50 to 60 with active COVID-19. This chain connects TRBV6-2 or TRBV6-3 to TRBJ2-7; the match to TRBD2 covers 7 bases. Sequencing was carried out using peripheral blood. The CDR3 DNA reads as TGTGCCAGCAGTGCAGGGATCGGGGGGTTTGGCGAGCAGTACTTC. Its protein is CASSAGIGGFGEQYF.